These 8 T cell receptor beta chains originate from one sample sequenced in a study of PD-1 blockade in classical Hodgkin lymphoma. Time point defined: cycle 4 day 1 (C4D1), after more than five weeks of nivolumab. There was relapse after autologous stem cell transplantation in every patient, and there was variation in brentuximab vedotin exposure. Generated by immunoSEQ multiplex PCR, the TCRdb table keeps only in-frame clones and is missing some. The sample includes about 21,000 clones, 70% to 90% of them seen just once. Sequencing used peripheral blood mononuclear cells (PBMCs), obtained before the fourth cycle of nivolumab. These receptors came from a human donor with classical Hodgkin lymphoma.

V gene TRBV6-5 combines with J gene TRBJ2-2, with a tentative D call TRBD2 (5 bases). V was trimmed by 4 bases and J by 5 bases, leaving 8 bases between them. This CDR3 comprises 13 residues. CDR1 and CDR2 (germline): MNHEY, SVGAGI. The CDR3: CASSSQRTGELFF. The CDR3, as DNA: TGTGCCAGCAGTTCCCAGCGGACCGGGGAGCTGTTTTTT.

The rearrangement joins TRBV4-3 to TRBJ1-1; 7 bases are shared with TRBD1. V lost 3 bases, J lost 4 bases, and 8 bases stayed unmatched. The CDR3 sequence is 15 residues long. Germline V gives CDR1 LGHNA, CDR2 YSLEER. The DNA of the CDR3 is TGCGCCAGCAGCCAGGACCCGGGACAGTTCACTGAAGCTTTCTTT. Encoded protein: CASSQDPGQFTEAFF.

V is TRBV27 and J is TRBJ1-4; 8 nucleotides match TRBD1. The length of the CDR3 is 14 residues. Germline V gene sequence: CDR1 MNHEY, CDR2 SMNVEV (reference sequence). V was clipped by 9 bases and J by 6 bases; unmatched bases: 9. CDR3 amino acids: CASSRTGYYEKLFF. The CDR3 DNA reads TGTGCCAGTAGCAGGACAGGGTATTATGAAAAACTGTTTTTT.

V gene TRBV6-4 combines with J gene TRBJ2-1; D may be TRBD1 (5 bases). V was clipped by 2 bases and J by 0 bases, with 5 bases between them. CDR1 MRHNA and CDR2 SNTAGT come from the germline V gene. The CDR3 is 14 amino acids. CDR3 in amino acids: CASSDDSSYNEQFF. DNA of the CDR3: TGTGCCAGCAGTGACGACAGCTCCTACAATGAGCAGTTCTTC.

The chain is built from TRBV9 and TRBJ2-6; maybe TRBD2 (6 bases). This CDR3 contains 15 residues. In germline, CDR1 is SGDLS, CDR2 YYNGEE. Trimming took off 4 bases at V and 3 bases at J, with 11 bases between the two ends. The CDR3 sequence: CASSSRLDGANVLTF. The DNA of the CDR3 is TGTGCCAGCAGCTCACGACTAGATGGGGCCAACGTCCTGACTTTC. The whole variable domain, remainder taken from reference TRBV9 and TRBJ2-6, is DSGVTQTPKHLITATGQRVTLRCSPRSGDLSVYWYQQSLDQGLQFLIQYYNGEERAKGNILERFSAQQFPDLHSELNLSSLELGDSALYFCASSSRLDGANVLTFGAGSRLTVL.

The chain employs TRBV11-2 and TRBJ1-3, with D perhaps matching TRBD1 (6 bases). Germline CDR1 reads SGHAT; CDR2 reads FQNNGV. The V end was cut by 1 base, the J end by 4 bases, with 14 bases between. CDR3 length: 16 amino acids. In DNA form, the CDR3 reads TGTGCCAGCAGCTTAGGGCGGGGGGCGTCCGGAAACACCATATATTTT. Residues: CASSLGRGASGNTIYF.

The CDR3 sequence: CASSSWGGDGNSPLHF. CDR3 nucleotide sequence: TGCGCCAGCAGCTCCTGGGGAGGGGACGGTAATTCACCCCTCCACTTT. The chain couples TRBV5-1 to TRBJ1-6, with D tentatively TRBD1 (5 bases). Germline CDR1 is SGHRS and CDR2 is YFSETQ. This CDR3 is built from 16 residues. With 3 bases removed from V and 6 bases from J, the gap between germline ends came to 16 bases. The full variable domain, its missing parts supplied by reference TRBV5-1 and TRBJ1-6, is KAGVTQTPRYLIKTRGQQVTLSCSPISGHRSVSWYQQTPGQGLQFLFEYFSETQRNKGNFPGRFSGRQFSNSRSEMNVSTLELGDSALYLCASSSWGGDGNSPLHFGNGTRLTVT.

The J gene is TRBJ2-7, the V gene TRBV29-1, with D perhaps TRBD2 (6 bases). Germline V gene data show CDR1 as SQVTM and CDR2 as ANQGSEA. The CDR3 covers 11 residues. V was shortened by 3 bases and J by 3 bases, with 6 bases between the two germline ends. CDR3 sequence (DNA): TGCAGCGTTGAGGAGGGCTACGAGCAGTACGTC. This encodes CSVEEGYEQYV.